This T cell receptor (beta chain) stems from a study of T cells in Graves' hyperthyroidism and ophthalmopathy. Study overall: Specimen type is peripheral blood, collected at initial diagnosis prior to any treatment.

Trimming removed 0 bases at V and 6 bases at J, with 14 bases between. The germline gives CDR1 GTSNPN, CDR2 SVGIG (reference sequence). This CDR3 contains 14 residues. Diagnoses rested on clinical symptoms, serum thyroxine and TRAb, thyroid ultrasound and orbital computed tomography. The source material, RNA transcripts, was used to amplify TCR beta CDR3 regions. TCR CDR3 regions were first amplified by RT-PCR with HTBI primers. TCRdb reprocessed the multiplex PCR reads via MiXCR and lists one record per CDR3 protein. The data hold 490,000 or so distinct CDR3 sequences, with less than 20% observed a single time. This clonotype was counted ten times or more.

The source material was blood. The chain carries TRBV30 and TRBJ1-1; D perhaps matches TRBD1 (6 bases). The clonotype was recovered from a man aged 40-49 years with Graves' ophthalmopathy. CDR3 coding DNA: TGTGCCTGGAGTGTGAGGGGGAGGCAAGCTGAAGCTTTCTTT. As protein: CAWSVRGRQAEAFF.